A selection of T cell receptor beta chains follows, all from one sample in a study of cytomegalovirus exposure and HLA in healthy donors. The repertoire was sequenced with immunoSEQ multiplex PCR; TCRdb's copy has only in-frame clones and lacks some. The data hold 140,000 or so clones, with around three fifths observed a single time. Material for sequencing was PBMCs. The receptors originated from a male donor in good health and CMV-seronegative. Both conserved end residues are part of each CDR3. Each record gives: CDR3 protein, CDR3 DNA, D gene, V gene, J gene, clone size. The D gene is left open where the match is weak. Size is omitted from some rows. Given values are once, few, many or a class for expanded clones.

CASSLDRGYSYEQYF	TGTGCCAGCAGCCTTGACAGGGGGTATTCCTACGAGCAGTACTTC	TRBD1	TRBV27	TRBJ2-7	.
CASSSDRATNNEQFF	TGTGCCAGCAGTTCAGACAGAGCTACCAACAATGAGCAGTTCTTC	.	TRBV2	TRBJ2-1	few
CASGTGGYGYTF	TGTGCCAGCGGGACAGGGGGCTATGGCTACACCTTC	TRBD1	TRBV6-5	TRBJ1-2	.
CASSEFGVFGQKQFF	TGTGCCAGCAGTGAATTTGGTGTATTTGGCCAGAAGCAGTTCTTC	.	TRBV25-1	TRBJ2-1	.
CASSIRTGNYGYTF	TGTGCCAGTAGTATCCGGACAGGTAATTATGGCTACACCTTC	TRBD1	TRBV19	TRBJ1-2	few
CATSRESGGPWETQYF	TGTGCCACCAGCAGAGAGTCGGGGGGGCCATGGGAGACCCAGTACTTC	TRBD2	TRBV15	TRBJ2-5	.
CASTGTSANTGELFF	TGTGCCAGTACCGGGACTAGCGCGAACACCGGGGAGCTGTTTTTT	TRBD2	TRBV19	TRBJ2-2	medium-sized
CASSPLTGGNSGANVLTF	TGTGCCAGCAGCCCCCTAACAGGGGGCAACTCTGGGGCCAACGTCCTGACTTTC	TRBD1	TRBV14	TRBJ2-6	.
CASSIDRFRQGNQPQHF	TGTGCCAGTAGTATAGATCGGTTTCGCCAGGGCAATCAGCCCCAGCATTTT	.	TRBV19	TRBJ1-5	.
CASSPAGGRNEKLFF	TGTGCCAGCTCACCGGCAGGGGGGCGGAATGAAAAACTGTTTTTT	TRBD1	TRBV18	TRBJ1-4	.
CASRTIAGRSSYEQYF	TGTGCCAGCCGTACTATAGCGGGCCGTAGCTCCTACGAGCAGTACTTC	TRBD2	TRBV27	TRBJ2-7	few
CASSPLRYGGTHTNQETQYF	TGTGCCAGCAGTCCCCTCCGTTACGGCGGAACACATACAAACCAAGAGACCCAGTACTTC	.	TRBV2	TRBJ2-5	.
CASSLTRSYGYTF	TGTGCCAGCAGCTTAACGAGAAGCTATGGCTACACCTTC	.	TRBV7-3	TRBJ1-2	.
CASSYRGSVTEAFF	TGTGCCAGCAGCTACAGGGGTTCGGTCACTGAAGCTTTCTTT	TRBD1	TRBV11-2	TRBJ1-1	.
CASSVQSGGASEQYF	TGTGCCAGCAGTGTGCAAAGCGGGGGGGCTTCCGAGCAGTACTTC	TRBD2	TRBV2	TRBJ2-7	.
CASSLWGGDTEAFF	TGTGCCAGCAGTTTATGGGGGGGGGACACTGAAGCTTTCTTT	.	TRBV27	TRBJ1-1	.
CARYRVGASEAFF	TGTGCCCGATACAGGGTTGGGGCCTCTGAAGCTTTCTTT	.	TRBV6-1	TRBJ1-1	few
CASSSGQNNEKLFF	TGTGCCAGCAGCTCGGGACAGAATAATGAAAAACTGTTTTTT	TRBD1	TRBV7-8	TRBJ1-4	.
CAWRTGRQSGTEAFF	TGTGCCTGGAGGACAGGGCGACAGTCGGGGACTGAAGCTTTCTTT	TRBD1	TRBV30	TRBJ1-1	.
CASSQDLSGDTGDTQYF	TGCGCCAGCAGCCAAGATCTTAGCGGCGATACGGGAGATACGCAGTATTTT	.	TRBV4-3	TRBJ2-3	once
CSARVDEAFF	TGCAGCGCCCGAGTCGATGAAGCTTTCTTT	.	TRBV29-1	TRBJ1-1	medium-sized
CASGGTGSQPQHF	TGTGCCAGCGGCGGGACAGGGTCTCAGCCCCAGCATTTT	TRBD1	TRBV2	TRBJ1-5	.
CATLPLGTGNYGYTF	TGTGCCACCCTTCCCCTGGGAACAGGGAACTATGGCTACACCTTT	.	TRBV2	TRBJ1-2	once
CASSRQVGTDTQYF	TGTGCCAGCAGCCGACAGGTTGGTACAGATACGCAGTATTTT	.	TRBV11-2	TRBJ2-3	.
CASSLWDRGYGYTF	TGTGCCAGCAGCTTGTGGGACAGGGGGTATGGCTACACCTTC	TRBD1	TRBV5-4	TRBJ1-2	.
CASSQSDRGFNNEQFF	TGTGCCAGCAGTCAAAGTGACAGGGGGTTCAACAATGAGCAGTTCTTC	TRBD1	TRBV6-6	TRBJ2-1	.
CASSSQDRGGTEAFF	TGTGCCAGCAGTTCTCAGGACAGGGGGGGCACTGAAGCTTTCTTT	TRBD1	TRBV28	TRBJ1-1	.
CASSIDAGRQETQYF	TGTGCCAGTAGTATAGATGCGGGACGACAAGAGACCCAGTACTTC	.	TRBV19	TRBJ2-5	.
CARSKLGNTEAFF	TGTGCCAGGAGCAAACTTGGGAACACTGAAGCTTTCTTT	.	TRBV2	TRBJ1-1	few
CASSLVWAGVPPDTQYF	TGTGCCAGCAGTTTAGTTTGGGCAGGGGTCCCTCCAGATACGCAGTATTTT	.	TRBV27	TRBJ2-3	.
CASSFGTGGADTQYF	TGTGCCAGCAGTTTTGGGACAGGGGGCGCAGATACGCAGTATTTT	TRBD1	TRBV7-9	TRBJ2-3	.
CASSIVRGQGARAAFF	TGTGCCAGTAGTATAGTGAGGGGCCAGGGGGCGCGAGCGGCTTTCTTT	TRBD1	TRBV19	TRBJ1-1	.
CASSPQSGREGELFF	TGTGCCAGCAGCCCCCAGAGCGGGAGGGAGGGGGAGCTGTTTTTT	TRBD2	TRBV7-2	TRBJ2-2	few
CASRANGGDTQYF	TGCGCCAGCAGGGCCAATGGGGGGGATACGCAGTATTTT	.	TRBV10-1	TRBJ2-3	.
CASSSSGVTDTQYF	TGTGCCAGCAGTTCGAGCGGGGTAACAGATACGCAGTATTTT	TRBD2	TRBV28	TRBJ2-3	.
CASSLSSGDEKLFF	TGCGCCAGCAGCTTGAGTTCGGGAGATGAAAAACTGTTCTTT	.	TRBV5-1	TRBJ1-4	.
CASSQESGDTQYF	TGCGCCAGCAGCCAAGAATCGGGGGATACGCAGTATTTT	.	TRBV4-1	TRBJ2-3	.
CASSRRWTEAFF	TGTGCCAGCAGTCGGAGGTGGACTGAAGCTTTCTTT	.	TRBV7-2	TRBJ1-1	few
CASSLSPTPGQGPYEQYF	TGTGCCAGCAGCTTAAGCCCAACCCCGGGACAGGGACCCTACGAGCAGTACTTC	TRBD1	TRBV7-6	TRBJ2-7	few
CASSRHTQGSNQPQHF	TGTGCCAGCAGCCGTCATACCCAGGGTAGCAATCAGCCCCAGCATTTT	.	TRBV7-9	TRBJ1-5	few
CAWTLNRGSYEQYF	TGTGCCTGGACTTTAAACAGGGGGTCCTACGAGCAGTACTTC	TRBD1	TRBV30	TRBJ2-7	.
CASRHRTGHLNTEAFF	TGTGCCAGCAGACACAGAACGGGACACCTGAACACTGAAGCTTTCTTT	.	TRBV2	TRBJ1-1	.
CASSLAGLLEGEQYF	TGCGCCAGCAGTCTAGCGGGGCTTCTGGAGGGGGAGCAGTACTTC	TRBD2	TRBV23-1	TRBJ2-7	.
CASRLGGNQPQHF	TGTGCCAGCCGCCTGGGAGGCAATCAGCCCCAGCATTTT	.	TRBV6-1	TRBJ1-5	few
CASSQTGTGWDTQYF	TGCGCCAGCTCACAAACCGGGACAGGGTGGGATACGCAGTATTTT	TRBD1	TRBV4-3	TRBJ2-3	.
CAIGQDSGNTIYF	TGTGCCATCGGACAGGACTCTGGAAACACCATATATTTT	TRBD1	TRBV10-3	TRBJ1-3	.
CARFPGQGKETQYF	TGTGCCAGGTTTCCGGGACAGGGAAAAGAGACCCAGTACTTC	TRBD1	TRBV19	TRBJ2-5	.
CASSTGTGRQALHF	TGTGCCAGCAGCACCGGGACAGGTCGTCAGGCCCTCCACTTT	TRBD1	TRBV2	TRBJ1-6	.
CASSLVGSLGYSNQPQHF	TGTGCCAGCAGCTTAGTTGGGAGTCTAGGGTATAGCAATCAGCCCCAGCATTTT	.	TRBV7-9	TRBJ1-5	few
CASSYSITGESYEQYF	TGTGCCAGCAGTTACTCGATAACAGGGGAATCCTACGAGCAGTACTTC	TRBD1	TRBV6-5	TRBJ2-7	.
CAGAAENYGYTF	TGTGCCGGGGCGGCGGAGAACTATGGCTACACCTTC	.	TRBV30	TRBJ1-2	.